A single sample is the source of the 29 T cell receptor beta chains below, sequenced in a study of kidney transplant recipient with SARS-CoV-2 infection. TCRdb ran MiXCR on the reads and lists one entry per CDR3 protein. Here the sample spans roughly 250,000 distinct CDR3 sequences, more than 25% being singletons. Specimen: a blood sample, collected at baseline and on day 111 from a kidney transplant recipient. These receptors all come from a young adult male patient who had COVID-19 and was a kidney transplant recipient. Some T cells may be supplied by the graft donor.

This clonotype was observed at least ten times. This sequence joins TRBV25-1 and TRBJ1-2; the D is unclear. Germline V CDR1 and CDR2: MGHDK, SYGVNS. This CDR3 has 14 residues. Between the trimmed V and J ends, which lost 2 bases and 3 bases, there was a span of 10 bases. The CDR3 loop is CASSELSRDYGYTF. CDR3 nucleotides: TGTGCCAGCAGTGAACTATCGCGGGACTATGGCTACACCTTC.

This clonotype was counted at least ten times. The rearrangement uses TRBV11-2 and TRBJ1-2; 7 positions match TRBD1. From germline, CDR1 is SGHAT and CDR2 FQNNGV. The J segment lost 0 bases and the V segment lost 0 bases, leaving 4 bases of the junction unmatched. This CDR3 spans 16 amino acids. CDR3 DNA sequence: TGTGCCAGCAGCTTAGAGGGGGGGACAGCTAACTATGGCTACACCTTC. Amino acids: CASSLEGGTANYGYTF.

Note on this clonotype: A clone one base away is much larger, so this may be a read error. The genes are TRBV18 and TRBJ2-7; D unresolved. CDR1 is KGHSH and CDR2 is LQKENI in the germline V gene. This CDR3 region has 14 residues. The V gene lost 4 bases and the J gene lost 6 bases, with 16 bases spanning the gap. CDR3 nucleotides: TGTGCCAGCTCACTAAATAATTTAGAGAGCGAGCAGTACTTC. Residues: CASSLNNLESEQYF. Full variable domain (outside the CDR3, taken from reference TRBV18 and TRBJ2-7): NAGVMQNPRHLVRRRGQEARLRCSPMKGHSHVYWYRQLPEEGLKFMVYLQKENIIDESGMPKERFSAEFPKEGPSILRIQQVVRGDSAAYFCASSLNNLESEQYFGPGTRLTVT.

This clonotype occurred many times. The chain recombines TRBV9 with TRBJ1-4, with TRBD1 matching over 7 bases. Trimming removed 2 bases from V and 6 bases from J; junction bases left unmatched: 4. The CDR3 loop spans 14 amino acids. Germline-derived CDR1 and CDR2 are SGDLS and YYNGEE. The CDR3 loop is CASSVTGADEKLFF. In DNA form, the CDR3 reads TGTGCCAGCAGCGTCACAGGGGCGGATGAAAAACTGTTTTTT.

The V and J genes are TRBV19 and TRBJ2-1, with D hard to call. V was pared by 1 base and J by 8 bases, with 6 bases between. The CDR3 spans 12 residues. Germline V CDR1 and CDR2: LNHDA, SQIVND (reference sequence). The CDR3 DNA reads TGTGCCAGTAGTATAGTTGCCGATGAGCAGTTCTTC. Translation: CASSIVADEQFF. Drawing the rest from reference TRBV19 and TRBJ2-1, the complete variable domain is DGGITQSPKYLFRKEGQNVTLSCEQNLNHDAMYWYRQDPGQGLRLIYYSQIVNDFQKGDIAEGYSVSREKKESFPLTVTSAQKNPTAFYLCASSIVADEQFFGPGTRLTVL.

This clonotype was picked up one time. A much larger clonotype is one base distant, so this may be a read error. The CDR3 sequence: CASSLQGSSHNEQFF. CDR3 DNA: TGTGCCAGCAGCTTACAGGGCAGCTCCCACAATGAGCAGTTCTTC. The V and J genes are TRBV11-3 and TRBJ2-1, with D maybe TRBD1 (5 bases). The CDR3 consists of 15 residues. In germline, CDR1 is SGHNT, CDR2 YENEEA.

V usage is TRBV3-1 and J usage is TRBJ2-2; either TRBD1 or TRBD2 may fit D (5 bases each). The V and J ends lost 4 bases and 5 bases respectively, with 23 bases between them. Germline V gene lookup returns CDR1 LGHDT and CDR2 YNNKEL (reference sequence). CDR3 size: 18 residues. CDR3 sequence: CASSRRTPITGLTGELFF. The CDR3, as DNA: TGTGCCAGCAGCCGTAGGACTCCCATTACAGGCTTGACCGGGGAGCTGTTTTTT.

A remark on this clonotype: This probably arose from a read error, given a far larger clone one base away. The chain recombines TRBV27 with TRBJ2-7, with 12 bases matching TRBD1. The germline gives CDR1 MNHEY, CDR2 SMNVEV (reference sequence). The CDR3 consists of 14 residues. The CDR3, as DNA: TGTGCCAGCAGCCCCGGGACAGGGGGCTACGAGCAGTGCTTC. Protein product: CASSPGTGGYEQCF.

Concerning this clonotype itself: An end of the junction differs from the germline gene, which may be a read error. The chain recombines TRBV5-4 with TRBJ2-7, with D possibly called TRBD1 or TRBD2 (7 bases each). Germline V CDR1 and CDR2: SGHNT, YYREEE (reference sequence). CDR3 length equals 17 residues. The CDR3 is CACSSLRGDSPPYEQYF. As DNA, the CDR3 is TGTGCCTGCAGCTCCCTTCGGGGGGACAGTCCTCCCTACGAGCAGTACTTC. The variable domain in full, completed from reference TRBV5-4 and TRBJ2-7, reads ETGVTQSPTHLIKTRGQQVTLRCSSQSGHNTVSWYQQALGQGPQFIFQYYREEENGRGNFPPRFSGLQFPNYSSELNVNALELDDSALYLCACSSLRGDSPPYEQYFGPGTRLTVT.

Regarding this clonotype: A far larger clone is one nucleotide away, so this likely arose from a read error. V and J are TRBV6-5 and TRBJ2-6, with D perhaps given as TRBD1 or TRBD2 (5 bases each). Judging by the DNA end, TRBJ2-7 fits better; the J call may be wrong. The CDR3 consists of 14 residues. From germline, CDR1 is MNHEY and CDR2 SVGAGI. CDR3: CASSYSGALYGQYF. As DNA, the CDR3 is TGTGCCAGCAGTTACTCCGGGGCCTTGTACGGGCAGTACTTC.

Many counts were recorded for this clonotype. V and J are TRBV6-6 and TRBJ1-2; TRBD1 aligns across 7 bases. There are 17 residues in the CDR3. V lost 0 bases and J lost 7; bases outside the gene matches: 14. The germline V gene has CDR1 MNHNY and CDR2 SVGAGI (reference sequence). The CDR3 reads CASSYSIVGGFSVGYTF. For the CDR3, the DNA is TGTGCCAGCAGTTACTCGATCGTAGGGGGCTTTTCGGTTGGCTACACCTTC.

This clonotype was seen only a few times. This may be a read error, as it is one base from a much larger clone. The genes are TRBV29-1 and TRBJ1-4, with TRBD1 as a possible D gene (5 bases). Germline values: CDR1 SQVTM, CDR2 ANQGSEA. Trimming cost V 4 bases and J 6 bases, with 18 bases left between them. The CDR3 runs 15 residues. The CDR3 DNA reads TGCAGCGTTGCTGGCAGGGTGGGGTGGGATGAAAAACTGTTTTTT. Its protein product is CSVAGRVGWDEKLFF.

This clonotype was observed many times. The genes are TRBV6-5 and TRBJ1-5; 12 nucleotides match TRBD1. Germline-derived CDR1 and CDR2 are MNHEY and SVGAGI. The J segment lost 5 bases and the V segment lost 8 bases, leaving 7 bases of the junction unmatched. The CDR3 has 15 residues. The CDR3 sequence is CASGDRGRRDQPQHF. The DNA of the CDR3 is TGTGCCAGCGGGGACAGGGGGCGACGGGATCAGCCCCAGCATTTT.

Points on this clonotype: Possible read error: a much larger clone is one base away. The rearrangement joins TRBV5-6 to TRBJ1-1; D might be TRBD1 (5 bases). Trimming pared 8 bases from V and 4 bases from J, leaving 18 bases between. This CDR3 comprises 14 residues. Germline CDR1 and CDR2: SGHDT and YYEEEE. Here the CDR3 reads CARSPWGGSTEAFF. The CDR3 DNA is TGTGCCAGAAGCCCATGGGGCGGGAGCACTGAAGCTTTCTTT.

Concerning this clonotype: This may come from a read error, since a much larger clone is one base off. The chain employs TRBV6-5 and TRBJ2-7; possibly TRBD1 for D (6 bases). Germline CDR1 reads MNHEY; CDR2 reads SVGAGI. This CDR3 has 14 residues. The CDR3 protein is CASNYSQGSYEQYF. CDR3 nucleotide sequence: TGTGCCAGCAATTACTCCCAGGGGTCGTACGAGCAGTACTTC.

The chain employs TRBV5-8 and TRBJ2-3; the D is unclear. The germline CDR1 and CDR2 sequences are SGHTS and YDEGEE. The V end lost 5 bases, the J end lost 5 bases, and 18 bases lay between the germline ends. The CDR3 consists of 15 residues. The CDR3 here is CASRNDLVQQDTQYF. The DNA of the CDR3 is TGTGCCAGCAGGAACGACCTAGTTCAGCAAGATACGCAGTATTTT.

This clonotype was counted many times. The chain uses TRBV3-1 and TRBJ2-5, with D hard to call. The V and J ends lost 5 bases and 5 bases respectively, with 24 bases between them. Per germline, CDR1 LGHDT and CDR2 YNNKEL (reference sequence). CDR3 length: 17 amino acids. DNA of the CDR3: TGTGCCAGCAGCATCACTACTCCCATTTCTTTCTCTGAGACCCAGTACTTC. Translated: CASSITTPISFSETQYF.

For this clonotype: This sequence may be a read error, since a much larger clone differs from it by one base. The chain employs TRBV19 and TRBJ2-5; D possibly corresponds to TRBD2 (5 bases). The germline gives CDR1 LNHDA, CDR2 SQIVND (reference sequence). The CDR3 is 13 amino acids. As DNA, the CDR3 is TGTGCCAGTAGTAGGCAGGCCGGGGAGACCCAGCACTTC. Amino acids: CASSRQAGETQHF.

This clonotype has just a few counts. V and J are TRBV5-4 and TRBJ1-2; no clear D gene. Trimming pared 7 bases from V and 4 bases from J, leaving 23 bases between. The germline V gene has CDR1 SGHNT and CDR2 YYREEE (reference sequence). There are 16 residues in the CDR3. CDR3 sequence reads: CASVSVVPGKTYGYTF. The CDR3 DNA sequence: TGTGCCAGCGTTTCCGTCGTACCAGGAAAGACCTATGGCTACACCTTC.

The table lists this clonotype with many counts. This rearrangement joins TRBV20-1 to TRBJ2-7; TRBD2 matches 9 bases. The CDR3 totals 14 residues. Germline lookup yields CDR1 DFQATT and CDR2 SNEGSKA (reference sequence). J lost 4 bases, V lost 0 bases, and 4 bases had no gene match. CDR3 nucleotides: TGCAGTGCTAGAGATCGTAGCGGGAGTTACGAGCAGTACTTC. It is translated as CSARDRSGSYEQYF.

This clonotype has ten or more counts. The rearrangement links TRBV5-4 to TRBJ1-2; no clear D. V lost 7 bases and J lost 4, with 23 bases in between. Germline V CDR1 and CDR2: SGHNT, YYREEE (reference sequence). The CDR3 spans 16 residues. The CDR3 reads CASGGAVPGKTYGYTF. The CDR3 coding sequence is TGTGCCAGCGGAGGAGCCGTACCAGGAAAGACCTATGGCTACACCTTC.

This clonotype was counted between two and nine times. The chain combines TRBV3-1 with TRBJ2-5; no clear D. Germline V gene data show CDR1 as LGHDT and CDR2 as YNNKEL (reference sequence). V was shortened by 5 bases and J by 5 bases, with 24 bases between the two germline ends. The CDR3 totals 17 residues. The CDR3 reads CASSIASPISFSETQYF. The CDR3 nucleotides are TGTGCCAGCAGCATCGCTTCTCCCATTTCTTTCTCTGAGACCCAGTACTTC.

As to this clonotype: A single base separates this from a much larger clone, so it may be a read error. DNA for the CDR3: TGTGCCACACAGAGCACCGGGGAGCTGTTTTTT. Translation: CATQSTGELFF. The J gene is TRBJ2-2, the V gene TRBV24-1; D not certain. Germline CDR1 is KGHDR and CDR2 is SFDVKD. The V gene lost 10 bases and the J gene lost 4 bases, with 6 bases spanning the gap. The CDR3 has 11 residues.

The sample holds many counts of this clonotype. The chain couples TRBV6-5 to TRBJ2-7; D is possibly TRBD2 (5 bases). Trimming shortened V by 7 bases and J by 5 bases, and 12 bases separated the two germline ends. CDR1 is MNHEY, CDR2 SVGAGI, per germline. CDR3 length: 12 amino acids. CDR3 nucleotide sequence: TGTGCCAGCATAGGGCCGGGGAACGAGCAGTACTTC. The encoded protein is CASIGPGNEQYF.

This clonotype was seen many times. The chain combines TRBV5-4 with TRBJ2-1; D might be TRBD2 (5 bases). Germline lookup yields CDR1 SGHNT and CDR2 YYREEE (reference sequence). Trimming pared 5 bases from V and 0 bases from J, leaving 12 bases between. The CDR3 covers 15 residues. The CDR3 is CASRSPGFSYNEQFF. CDR3 coding DNA: TGTGCCAGCAGGTCGCCGGGATTCTCCTACAATGAGCAGTTCTTC. Together with reference TRBV5-4 and TRBJ2-1, the CDR3 gives the full variable domain: ETGVTQSPTHLIKTRGQQVTLRCSSQSGHNTVSWYQQALGQGPQFIFQYYREEENGRGNFPPRFSGLQFPNYSSELNVNALELDDSALYLCASRSPGFSYNEQFFGPGTRLTVL.

In the case of this clonotype: Mismatch with germline at one junction end may stem from a read error. The rearrangement links TRBV11-2 to TRBJ1-6, with TRBD1 identical over 8 bases. Germline values: CDR1 SGHAT, CDR2 FQNNGV. This CDR3 has 15 residues. Written as DNA, the CDR3 is TGTGCCAGCAGCACCGGACAGGGTAGCAATTCACTCCTCCACTTT. Residues: CASSTGQGSNSLLHF.

In its sample, this clonotype was seen a few times. The chain uses TRBV5-1 and TRBJ2-1; D is possibly TRBD2 (6 bases). The CDR3 loop spans 16 amino acids. Germline V lookup: CDR1 SGHRS, CDR2 YFSETQ. V gave up 2 bases and J gave up 1 base, with 13 bases separating them. CDR3 amino acids: CASSLLALPSYNEQFF. The CDR3 DNA sequence: TGCGCCAGCAGCTTACTAGCTTTACCTTCCTACAATGAGCAGTTCTTC.

The sample holds many counts of this clonotype. The J gene is TRBJ2-7, the V gene TRBV7-3; 7 bases fit TRBD2. There are 13 residues in the CDR3. Germline loops: CDR1 SGHTA, CDR2 FQGTGA. J lost 6 bases, V lost 1 base, and 3 bases had no gene match. CDR3 DNA sequence: TGTGCCAGCAGCTTAAGGCCTAGCGGCGAGCAGTACTTC. Translated: CASSLRPSGEQYF.

This clonotype was detected many times. The V gene is TRBV27, the J gene TRBJ2-1; TRBD2 matches at 11 bases. Germline V gives CDR1 MNHEY, CDR2 SMNVEV (reference sequence). The length of the CDR3 is 16 residues. V was pared by 6 bases and J by 7 bases, with 11 bases of the junction left unmatched. CDR3 residues: CASSSMTSGVRNEQFF. CDR3 nucleotide sequence: TGTGCCAGCAGCTCCATGACTAGCGGGGTTAGGAATGAGCAGTTCTTC.